Following are 25 T cell receptor beta chains from one sample sequenced in a study of shared T cell receptors in the human thymus. The data were produced by immunoSEQ multiplex PCR, yet TCRdb's version contains in-frame clones alone and is incomplete. The top ten clones hold 0.015% to 0.02% of a sample with about 380,000 clones, roughly 94% of them seen once. Sequences were obtained from thymocytes. The receptors stem from a human donor.

Only one count was recorded for this clone. V usage is TRBV5-6 and J usage is TRBJ2-7, with 11 bases matching TRBD2. Germline V gene lookup returns CDR1 SGHDT and CDR2 YYEEEE. CDR3 length: 17 residues. The J segment lost 3 bases and the V segment lost 2 bases, leaving 10 bases of the junction unmatched. CDR3 region: CASSFLLSGRANYEQYF. The CDR3, as DNA: TGTGCCAGCAGCTTCCTACTTAGCGGGAGGGCCAACTACGAGCAGTACTTC. Based on the CDR3 plus reference TRBV5-6 and TRBJ2-7, the full variable domain is DAGVTQSPTHLIKTRGQQVTLRCSPKSGHDTVSWYQQALGQGPQFIFQYYEEEERQRGNFPDRFSGHQFPNYSSELNVNALLLGDSALYLCASSFLLSGRANYEQYFGPGTRLTVT.

The chain links TRBV4-1 to TRBJ2-1, with 9 bases lining up with TRBD2. The length of the CDR3 is 18 residues. With V trimmed by 2 bases and J by 4 bases, 12 bases remained unmatched. The V gene's germline CDR1 is MGHRA and CDR2 YSYEKL. In DNA form, the CDR3 reads TGCGCCAGCAGCCAAATCCCAAAAGCGGGAGGAGGGTACAATGAGCAGTTCTTC. Protein sequence: CASSQIPKAGGGYNEQFF.

V usage is TRBV27 and J usage is TRBJ2-7; 7 bases are a match to TRBD2. Germline lookup yields CDR1 MNHEY and CDR2 SMNVEV (reference sequence). V was pared by 2 bases and J by 3 bases, with 7 bases of the junction left unmatched. There are 15 residues in the CDR3. The CDR3 protein is CASSLRSAGDYEQYF. The CDR3 bases are TGTGCCAGCAGTTTAAGAAGTGCGGGAGACTACGAGCAGTACTTC.

The chain uses TRBV9 and TRBJ1-2, with 8 bases aligning to TRBD1. V lost 5 bases and J lost 5; bases outside the gene matches: 17. CDR3 length equals 17 residues. Germline V gene data show CDR1 as SGDLS and CDR2 as YYNGEE. The CDR3: CASSSGGRGSGIYGYTF. Written as DNA, the CDR3 is TGTGCCAGCAGTTCAGGGGGCAGGGGGTCAGGGATATATGGCTACACCTTC.

The rearrangement joins TRBV27 to TRBJ2-3; TRBD1 aligns across 7 bases. The germline CDR1 and CDR2 sequences are MNHEY and SMNVEV (reference sequence). CDR3 length equals 14 residues. V was pared by 6 bases and J by 2 bases, with 5 bases of the junction left unmatched. This CDR3 is CASRPGQLTDTQYF. CDR3 DNA: TGTGCCAGCAGACCGGGACAGCTCACAGATACGCAGTATTTT.

The chain joins TRBV11-2 to TRBJ2-7; D perhaps matches TRBD2 (6 bases). V gave up 3 bases and J gave up 3 bases, with 12 bases separating them. Germline CDR1 reads SGHAT; CDR2 reads FQNNGV. CDR3 length equals 14 residues. This chain's CDR3 is CASSFAGLHYEQYF. CDR3 coding DNA: TGTGCCAGCAGCTTTGCGGGGCTCCACTACGAGCAGTACTTC.

This clone came up once. This chain uses TRBV19 with TRBJ2-2, with 14 bases aligning to TRBD2. Germline V lookup: CDR1 LNHDA, CDR2 SQIVND (reference sequence). The CDR3 consists of 19 residues. The V gene end was trimmed by 5 bases and the J gene end by 1 base; junction bases not matched to a gene: 9. The CDR3 loop is CASSLPGLAGVRNTGELFF. CDR3 bases: TGTGCCAGTAGTCTCCCGGGACTAGCGGGAGTAAGGAACACCGGGGAGCTGTTTTTT.

This clone was picked up one time. The chain joins TRBV27 to TRBJ2-7; TRBD1 is a possible D gene (6 bases). Per germline, CDR1 MNHEY and CDR2 SMNVEV (reference sequence). The CDR3 is 15 residues long. The V and J ends lost 5 bases and 2 bases respectively, with 16 bases between them. CDR3 in amino acids: CASSLRDRQPYEQYF. The CDR3 DNA sequence: TGTGCCAGCAGTCTAAGAGACAGGCAGCCCTACGAGCAGTACTTC.

The V call is TRBV12-5, the J call TRBJ1-2; 10 positions agree with TRBD1. Germline V gives CDR1 LGHNT, CDR2 FRNRAP. The ends lost 4 bases at V and 0 bases at J; junction bases unmatched: 2. The CDR3 spans 15 residues. The CDR3: CASGSGTGANYGYTF. CDR3 DNA: TGTGCTAGTGGTTCCGGGACAGGGGCTAACTATGGCTACACCTTC.

This clone was seen a handful of times. The rearrangement uses TRBV4-2 and TRBJ1-3; D remains unclear. The CDR3 is 11 residues long. Looked up from germline, CDR1 is LGHNA and CDR2 is YNFKEQ. Trimming shortened V by 10 bases and J by 4 bases, and 8 bases separated the two germline ends. CDR3: CATVVGNTIYF. The CDR3 bases are TGTGCCACCGTTGTGGGAAACACCATATATTTT.

The V gene is TRBV7-2, the J gene TRBJ2-7; 8 bases are a match to TRBD2. Germline CDR1 is SGHTA and CDR2 is FQGNSA. The CDR3 has 16 residues. With V trimmed by 5 bases and J by 0 bases, 9 bases remained unmatched. In DNA, the CDR3 is TGTGCCAGCAGCCGACGTTCGGGGGGGGACTCCTACGAGCAGTACTTC. Translation: CASSRRSGGDSYEQYF.

The chain links TRBV28 to TRBJ2-3, with D unclear. The CDR3 runs 17 residues. CDR1 and CDR2 from the germline V gene are MDHEN and SYDVKM. Trimming took 7 bases from V and 1 from J, leaving 21 bases between them. The CDR3 reads CASTRLPRHLRTDTQYF. The CDR3 DNA follows: TGTGCCAGCACCCGACTCCCCCGCCACCTTCGCACAGATACGCAGTATTTT.

The chain joins TRBV5-1 to TRBJ2-3, with 8 bases fitting TRBD2. Unmatched junction bases numbered 11, after V lost 0 bases and J lost 5 bases. CDR1 is SGHRS and CDR2 is YFSETQ in the germline V gene. The length of the CDR3 is 17 residues. DNA for the CDR3: TGCGCCAGCAGCTTGGTGGGTAGCGGGACGTCCGAAGATACGCAGTATTTT. Translating gives CASSLVGSGTSEDTQYF.

This clone has just one count. The rearrangement joins TRBV12-5 to TRBJ1-1; D is perhaps TRBD1 (5 bases). This CDR3 comprises 17 residues. Germline assignment: CDR1 LGHNT and CDR2 FRNRAP. V lost 3 bases to trimming and J lost 0 bases, with 17 bases between them. CDR3 region: CASGFFPQVGLNTEAFF. The CDR3, as DNA: TGTGCTAGTGGTTTTTTTCCACAGGTAGGGTTGAACACTGAAGCTTTCTTT.

The chain links TRBV28 to TRBJ1-2, with D perhaps matching TRBD1 (5 bases). The ends were cut back, 7 bases at V and 0 bases at J, with 27 bases in the middle. Germline V gene data show CDR1 as MDHEN and CDR2 as SYDVKM. This CDR3 has 19 residues. The CDR3 coding sequence is TGTGCCAGCACTTACGTGCTACGGCCGGGGCCAGCAGCTAACTATGGCTACACCTTC. Its protein product is CASTYVLRPGPAANYGYTF.

This chain uses TRBV27 with TRBJ2-7; 9 bases fit TRBD2. V was pared by 4 bases and J by 2 bases, with 12 bases of the junction left unmatched. Germline V gene data show CDR1 as MNHEY and CDR2 as SMNVEV (reference sequence). The CDR3 has 17 residues. The CDR3 loop is CASSSMWSGRPTYEQYF. CDR3 DNA: TGTGCCAGCAGTTCTATGTGGAGCGGGAGGCCTACCTACGAGCAGTACTTC.

The sample holds one count of this clone. The J gene is TRBJ1-1, the V gene TRBV7-8, with D uncertain. This CDR3 has 15 residues. The germline V gene has CDR1 SGHVS and CDR2 FQNEAQ. V shed 1 base and J shed 1 base, with 10 bases lying between them. The CDR3 sequence is CASSLEAQENTEAFF. CDR3 in DNA: TGTGCCAGCAGCTTAGAGGCACAAGAGAACACTGAAGCTTTCTTT.

The gene calls are TRBV18 and TRBJ2-3; D not resolved. This CDR3 spans 15 amino acids. Per germline, CDR1 KGHSH and CDR2 LQKENI. Trimming shortened V by 4 bases and J by 1 base, and 12 bases separated the two germline ends. The CDR3 region has the DNA TGTGCCAGCTCACTTTCGCGGAGTGGCACAGATACGCAGTATTTT. Its translation is CASSLSRSGTDTQYF.

This chain uses TRBV28 with TRBJ1-5, with TRBD1 identical over 8 bases. The length of the CDR3 is 16 residues. CDR1 MDHEN and CDR2 SYDVKM come from the germline V gene. V lost 0 bases to trimming and J lost 7 bases; unmatched junction nucleotides: 8. CDR3 protein: CASSLCNRGDLQPQHF. The CDR3 nucleotides read TGTGCCAGCAGTTTATGTAACAGGGGGGATTTGCAGCCCCAGCATTTT.

The chain carries TRBV28 and TRBJ2-7; no definite D call. The germline CDR1 and CDR2 sequences are MDHEN and SYDVKM. Trimming pared 1 base from V and 0 bases from J, leaving 13 bases between. The CDR3 runs 16 residues. CDR3 residues: CASSLFVPRSSYEQYF. CDR3 nucleotides: TGTGCCAGCAGTTTATTTGTGCCTAGGAGCTCCTACGAGCAGTACTTC.

The chain links TRBV28 to TRBJ1-2, with D hard to call. Per germline, CDR1 MDHEN and CDR2 SYDVKM. The CDR3 is 12 residues long. The V and J ends lost 2 bases and 7 bases respectively, with 8 bases between them. Written as DNA, the CDR3 is TGTGCCAGCAGTTTAGCGGGCGGTGGCTACACCTTC. Protein: CASSLAGGGYTF.

The gene calls are TRBV10-3 and TRBJ1-1; tentative D call: TRBD1 (6 bases). The V and J ends lost 10 bases and 1 base respectively, with 10 bases between them. This CDR3 has 12 amino acids. From germline, CDR1 is ENHRY and CDR2 SYGVKD. Written as DNA, the CDR3 is TGTGCCACCCAGGGGCCGAACACTGAAGCTTTCTTT. This encodes CATQGPNTEAFF.

The chain has TRBV6-1 and TRBJ2-1, with 11 bases aligning to TRBD2. Germline trimming cut 7 bases from V and 7 bases from J; bases unmatched to any gene: 9. From germline, CDR1 is MNHNS and CDR2 SASEGT. CDR3 length: 15 amino acids. The CDR3 sequence is CASKGSGRARNEQFF. CDR3 DNA sequence: TGTGCCAGCAAGGGTAGCGGGAGGGCCCGAAATGAGCAGTTCTTC.

The rearrangement uses TRBV12-5 and TRBJ2-1, with 7 bases identical to TRBD1. V lost 6 bases to trimming and J lost 2 bases; unmatched junction nucleotides: 10. The germline V gene encodes CDR1 LGHNT and CDR2 FRNRAP. This CDR3 has 16 amino acids. CDR3 sequence (DNA): TGTGCTAGTGGAACGCCTGGACAGGTCGCCTACAATGAGCAGTTCTTC. Amino acids: CASGTPGQVAYNEQFF.

This clone appeared a single time. The chain combines TRBV28 with TRBJ2-7, with 8 bases lining up with TRBD2. The germline V gene has CDR1 MDHEN and CDR2 SYDVKM. The V segment lost 5 bases and the J segment 3 bases; nucleotides outside the gene matches: 12. This CDR3 region has 16 residues. CDR3 sequence: CASSITLAGTDYEQYF. In nucleotides, the CDR3 is TGTGCCAGCAGTATCACTTTAGCGGGAACTGACTACGAGCAGTACTTC.